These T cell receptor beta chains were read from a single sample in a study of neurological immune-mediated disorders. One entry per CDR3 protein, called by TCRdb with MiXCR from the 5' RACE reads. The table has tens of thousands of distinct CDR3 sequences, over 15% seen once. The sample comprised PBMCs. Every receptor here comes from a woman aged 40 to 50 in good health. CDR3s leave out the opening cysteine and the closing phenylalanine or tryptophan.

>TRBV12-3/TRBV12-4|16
ASSLYPGLAGGPGEQY
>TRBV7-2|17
ASSLVSGRVGTSGAEQF
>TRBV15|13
ATSTRGIGQETQY
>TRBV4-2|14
ASSQEGGQGSYEQY
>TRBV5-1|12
ASSLGDRDTEAF
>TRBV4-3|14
ASSQAFRDRGHGYT
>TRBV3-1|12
ASSLESRDEKLF
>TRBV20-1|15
SARDRGGGSSYNEQF
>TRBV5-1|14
ASSWGVQGPNEKLF
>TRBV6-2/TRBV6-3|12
ASSRTDSNQPQH
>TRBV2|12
ASSPDQLQETQY
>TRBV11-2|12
ASSALRDHYEQY
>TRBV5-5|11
ASSADSNQPQH
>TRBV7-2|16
ASSLVGTRLAVLETQY